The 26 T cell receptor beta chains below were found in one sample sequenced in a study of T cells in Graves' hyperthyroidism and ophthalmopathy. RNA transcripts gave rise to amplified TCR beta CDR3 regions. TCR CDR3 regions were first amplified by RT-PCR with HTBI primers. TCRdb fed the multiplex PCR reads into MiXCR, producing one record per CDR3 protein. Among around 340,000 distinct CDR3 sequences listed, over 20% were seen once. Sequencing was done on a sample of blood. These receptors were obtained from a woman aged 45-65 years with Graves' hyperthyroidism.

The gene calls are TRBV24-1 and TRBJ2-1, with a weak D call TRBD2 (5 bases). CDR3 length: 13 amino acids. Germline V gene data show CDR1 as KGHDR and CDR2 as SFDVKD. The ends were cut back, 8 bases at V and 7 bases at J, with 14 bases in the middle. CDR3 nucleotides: TGTGCCACCAACGGCGGGCAGTTAAATGAGCAGTTCTTC. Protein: CATNGGQLNEQFF.

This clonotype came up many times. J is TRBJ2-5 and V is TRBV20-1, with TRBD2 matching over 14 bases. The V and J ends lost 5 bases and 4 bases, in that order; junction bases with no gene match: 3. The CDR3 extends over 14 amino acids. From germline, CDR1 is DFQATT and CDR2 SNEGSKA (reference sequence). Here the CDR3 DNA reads TGCAGTGCTTCCGGGACTAGCGGGAGAGAGACCCAGTACTTC. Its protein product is CSASGTSGRETQYF.

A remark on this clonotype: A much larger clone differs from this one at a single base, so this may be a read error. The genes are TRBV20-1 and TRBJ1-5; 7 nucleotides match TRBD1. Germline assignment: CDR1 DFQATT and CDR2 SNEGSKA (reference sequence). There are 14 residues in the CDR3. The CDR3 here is CSAWTGSSNQPRHF. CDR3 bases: TGCAGTGCTTGGACAGGTTCGAGCAATCAGCCCCGGCATTTT.

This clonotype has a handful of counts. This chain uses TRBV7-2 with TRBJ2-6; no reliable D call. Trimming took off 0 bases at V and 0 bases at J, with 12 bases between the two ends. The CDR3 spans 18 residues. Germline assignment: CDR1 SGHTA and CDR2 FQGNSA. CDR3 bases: TGTGCCAGCAGCTTAGCGACTCGGCAATTCTCTGGGGCCAACGTCCTGACTTTC. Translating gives CASSLATRQFSGANVLTF.

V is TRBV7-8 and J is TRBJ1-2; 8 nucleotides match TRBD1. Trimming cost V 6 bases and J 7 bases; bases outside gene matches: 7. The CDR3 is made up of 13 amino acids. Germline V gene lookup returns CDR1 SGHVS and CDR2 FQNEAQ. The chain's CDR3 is CASRPAGTGGYTF. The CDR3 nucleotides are TGTGCCAGCAGGCCCGCCGGGACAGGTGGCTACACCTTC.

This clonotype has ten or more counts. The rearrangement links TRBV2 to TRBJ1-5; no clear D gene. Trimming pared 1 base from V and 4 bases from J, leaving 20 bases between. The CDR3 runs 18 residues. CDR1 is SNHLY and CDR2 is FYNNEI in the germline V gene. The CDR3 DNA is TGTGCCAGCAGTGAAGAAAGGACGAGGATTTTGTGGAATCAGCCCCAGCATTTT. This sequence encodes CASSEERTRILWNQPQHF.

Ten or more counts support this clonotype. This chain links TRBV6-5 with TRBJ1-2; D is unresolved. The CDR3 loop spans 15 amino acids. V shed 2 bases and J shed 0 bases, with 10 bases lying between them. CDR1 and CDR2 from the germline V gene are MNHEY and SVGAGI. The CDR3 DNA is TGTGCCAGCAGTTACACTCGGGCCTCTAACTATGGCTACACCTTC. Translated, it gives CASSYTRASNYGYTF.

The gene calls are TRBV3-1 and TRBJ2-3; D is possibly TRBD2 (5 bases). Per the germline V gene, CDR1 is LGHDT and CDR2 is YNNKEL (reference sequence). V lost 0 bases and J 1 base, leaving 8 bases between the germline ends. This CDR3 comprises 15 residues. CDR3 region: CASSQDLLGTDTQYF. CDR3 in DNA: TGTGCCAGCAGCCAAGATCTACTAGGCACAGATACGCAGTATTTT.

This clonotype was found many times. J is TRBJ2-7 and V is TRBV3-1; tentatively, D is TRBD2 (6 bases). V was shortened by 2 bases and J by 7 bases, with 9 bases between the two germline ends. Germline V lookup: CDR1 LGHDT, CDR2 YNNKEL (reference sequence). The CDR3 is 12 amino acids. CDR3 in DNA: TGTGCCAGCAGCCAAATTGGGAGGGAGCAGTACTTC. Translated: CASSQIGREQYF.

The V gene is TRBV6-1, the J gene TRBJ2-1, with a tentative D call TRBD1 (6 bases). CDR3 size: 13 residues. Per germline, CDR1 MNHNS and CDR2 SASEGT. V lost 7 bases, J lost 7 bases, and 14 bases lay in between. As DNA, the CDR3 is TGTGCCAGCACCCCAGGGGTAGGGAATGAGCAGTTCTTC. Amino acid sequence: CASTPGVGNEQFF.

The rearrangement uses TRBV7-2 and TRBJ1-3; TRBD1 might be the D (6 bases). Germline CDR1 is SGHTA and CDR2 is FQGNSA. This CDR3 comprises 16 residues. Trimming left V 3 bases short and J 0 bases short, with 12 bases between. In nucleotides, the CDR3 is TGTGCCAGCAGCTTTTCAGGGGCAATCTCTGGAAACACCATATATTTT. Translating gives CASSFSGAISGNTIYF.

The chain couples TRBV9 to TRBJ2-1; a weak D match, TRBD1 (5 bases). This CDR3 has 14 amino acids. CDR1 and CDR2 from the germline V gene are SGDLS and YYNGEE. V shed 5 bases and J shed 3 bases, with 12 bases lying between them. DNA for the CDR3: TGTGCCAGCAGGCAGGACATCAGCTACAATGAGCAGTTCTTC. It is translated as CASRQDISYNEQFF.

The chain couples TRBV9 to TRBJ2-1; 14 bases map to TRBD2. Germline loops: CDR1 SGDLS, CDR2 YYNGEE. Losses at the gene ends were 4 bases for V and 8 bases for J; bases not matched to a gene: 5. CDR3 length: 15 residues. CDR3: CASSPGTSGSDEQFF. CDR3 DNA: TGTGCCAGCAGCCCAGGGACTAGCGGGAGCGATGAGCAGTTCTTC.

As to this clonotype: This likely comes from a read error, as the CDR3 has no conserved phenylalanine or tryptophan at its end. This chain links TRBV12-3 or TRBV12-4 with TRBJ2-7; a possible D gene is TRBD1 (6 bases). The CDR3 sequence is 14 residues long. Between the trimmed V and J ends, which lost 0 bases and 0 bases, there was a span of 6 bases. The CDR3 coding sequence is TGTGCCAGCAGTTTAGCAGGGGGCTCCTACGAGCAGTACCTC. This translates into CASSLAGGSYEQYL.

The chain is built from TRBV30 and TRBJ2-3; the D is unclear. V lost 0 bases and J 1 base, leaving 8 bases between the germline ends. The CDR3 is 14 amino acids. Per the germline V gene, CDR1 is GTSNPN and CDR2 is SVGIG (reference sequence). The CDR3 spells CAWSVTRGTDTQYF. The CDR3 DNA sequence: TGTGCCTGGAGTGTTACGCGAGGCACAGATACGCAGTATTTT.

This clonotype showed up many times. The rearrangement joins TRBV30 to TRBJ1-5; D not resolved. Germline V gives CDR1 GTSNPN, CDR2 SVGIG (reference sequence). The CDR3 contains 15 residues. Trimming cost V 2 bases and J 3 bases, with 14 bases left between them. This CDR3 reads CAWSRSGSYNQPQHF. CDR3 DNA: TGTGCCTGGAGTAGGTCCGGGAGCTACAATCAGCCCCAGCATTTT.

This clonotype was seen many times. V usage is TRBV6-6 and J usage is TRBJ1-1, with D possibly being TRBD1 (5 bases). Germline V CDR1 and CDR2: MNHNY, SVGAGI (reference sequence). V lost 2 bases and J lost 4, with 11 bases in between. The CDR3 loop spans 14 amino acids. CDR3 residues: CASSYGGRSTEAFF. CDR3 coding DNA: TGTGCCAGCAGTTACGGGGGTAGAAGCACTGAAGCTTTCTTT.

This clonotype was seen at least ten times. The CDR3 nucleotides are TGTGCCAGCAGTTTTCTAGGGGCGTCTACAAGCTATGGCTACACCTTC. Translation: CASSFLGASTSYGYTF. The chain couples TRBV28 to TRBJ1-2; D might be TRBD1 (5 bases). The CDR3 spans 16 residues. V was shortened by 3 bases and J by 4 bases, with 18 bases between the two germline ends. Germline V gene lookup returns CDR1 MDHEN and CDR2 SYDVKM.

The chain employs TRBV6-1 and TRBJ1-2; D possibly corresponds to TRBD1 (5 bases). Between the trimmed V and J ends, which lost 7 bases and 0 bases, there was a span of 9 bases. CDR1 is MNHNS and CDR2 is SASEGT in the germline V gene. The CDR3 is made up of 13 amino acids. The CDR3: CASKAGTNYGYTF. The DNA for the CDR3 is TGTGCCAGCAAAGCAGGGACTAACTATGGCTACACCTTC.

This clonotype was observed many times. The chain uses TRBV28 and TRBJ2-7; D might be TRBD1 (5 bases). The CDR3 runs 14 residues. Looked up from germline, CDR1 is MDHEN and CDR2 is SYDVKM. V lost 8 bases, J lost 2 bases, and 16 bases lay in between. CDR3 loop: CASRQGSRTYEQYF. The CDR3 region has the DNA TGTGCCAGCCGCCAGGGTTCGAGGACCTACGAGCAGTACTTC.

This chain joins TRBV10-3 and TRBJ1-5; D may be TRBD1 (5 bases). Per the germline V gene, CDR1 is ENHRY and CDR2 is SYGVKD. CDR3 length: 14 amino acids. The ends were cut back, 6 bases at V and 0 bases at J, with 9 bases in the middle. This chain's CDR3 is CAIRYGTSNQPQHF. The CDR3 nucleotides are TGTGCCATCAGGTACGGGACTAGCAATCAGCCCCAGCATTTT.

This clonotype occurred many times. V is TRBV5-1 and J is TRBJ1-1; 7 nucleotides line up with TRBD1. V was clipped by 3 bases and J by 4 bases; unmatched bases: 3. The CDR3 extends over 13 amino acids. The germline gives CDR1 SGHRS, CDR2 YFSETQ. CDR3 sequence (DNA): TGCGCCAGCAGCTCACAGGGGACCACTGAAGCTTTCTTT. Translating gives CASSSQGTTEAFF.

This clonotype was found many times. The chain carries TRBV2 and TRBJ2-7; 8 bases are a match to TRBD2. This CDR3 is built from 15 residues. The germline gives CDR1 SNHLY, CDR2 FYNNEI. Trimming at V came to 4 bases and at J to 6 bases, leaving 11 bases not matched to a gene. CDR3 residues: CASSGTSSMNSEQYF. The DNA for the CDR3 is TGTGCCAGCAGTGGGACTAGCAGTATGAATAGCGAGCAGTACTTC.

In nucleotides, the CDR3 is TGTGCCAGCAGCTTATTTGCGGTGGGTAATTTCGATGAGCAGTTCTTC. It is translated as CASSLFAVGNFDEQFF. This sequence joins TRBV5-6 and TRBJ2-1, with D uncertain. Trimming cost V 2 bases and J 8 bases, with 20 bases left between them. Germline values: CDR1 SGHDT, CDR2 YYEEEE. The CDR3 runs to 16 residues.

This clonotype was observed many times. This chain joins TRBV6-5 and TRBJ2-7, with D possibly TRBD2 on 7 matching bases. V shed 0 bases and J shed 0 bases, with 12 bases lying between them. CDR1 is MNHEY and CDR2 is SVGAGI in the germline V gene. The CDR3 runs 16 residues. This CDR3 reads CASSYSSGGPSYEQYF. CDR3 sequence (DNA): TGTGCCAGCAGTTACTCTTCCGGGGGGCCCTCCTACGAGCAGTACTTC.

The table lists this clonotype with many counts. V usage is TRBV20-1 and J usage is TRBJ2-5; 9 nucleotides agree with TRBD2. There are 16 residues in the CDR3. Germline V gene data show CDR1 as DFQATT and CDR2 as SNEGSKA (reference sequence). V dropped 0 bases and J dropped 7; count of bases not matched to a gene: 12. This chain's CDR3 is CSARDARLAEAGTQYF. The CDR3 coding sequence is TGCAGTGCTAGAGATGCGCGACTAGCGGAAGCGGGGACCCAGTACTTC.